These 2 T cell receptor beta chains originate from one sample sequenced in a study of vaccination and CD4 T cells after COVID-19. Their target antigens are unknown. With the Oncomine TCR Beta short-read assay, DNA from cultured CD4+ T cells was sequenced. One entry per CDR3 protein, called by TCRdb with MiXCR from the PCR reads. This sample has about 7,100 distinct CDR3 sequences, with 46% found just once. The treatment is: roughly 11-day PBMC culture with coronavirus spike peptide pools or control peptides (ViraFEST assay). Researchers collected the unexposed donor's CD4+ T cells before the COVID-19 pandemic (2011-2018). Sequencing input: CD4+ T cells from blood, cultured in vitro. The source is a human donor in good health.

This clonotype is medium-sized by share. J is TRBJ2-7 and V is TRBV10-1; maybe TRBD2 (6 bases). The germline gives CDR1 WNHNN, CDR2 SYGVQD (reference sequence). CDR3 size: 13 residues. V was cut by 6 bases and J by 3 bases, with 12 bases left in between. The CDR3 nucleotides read TGCGCCAGCAGCGCAACGGGGGACTACGAGCAGTACTTC. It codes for CASSATGDYEQYF.

As DNA, the CDR3 is TGTGCCACCCGTACCGGAGCCGAGCAGTACTTC. Protein: CATRTGAEQYF. The V and J genes are TRBV2 and TRBJ2-7; D is uncertain. V lost 10 bases and J lost 6, with 13 bases in between. This CDR3 has 11 residues. Germline loops: CDR1 SNHLY, CDR2 FYNNEI.